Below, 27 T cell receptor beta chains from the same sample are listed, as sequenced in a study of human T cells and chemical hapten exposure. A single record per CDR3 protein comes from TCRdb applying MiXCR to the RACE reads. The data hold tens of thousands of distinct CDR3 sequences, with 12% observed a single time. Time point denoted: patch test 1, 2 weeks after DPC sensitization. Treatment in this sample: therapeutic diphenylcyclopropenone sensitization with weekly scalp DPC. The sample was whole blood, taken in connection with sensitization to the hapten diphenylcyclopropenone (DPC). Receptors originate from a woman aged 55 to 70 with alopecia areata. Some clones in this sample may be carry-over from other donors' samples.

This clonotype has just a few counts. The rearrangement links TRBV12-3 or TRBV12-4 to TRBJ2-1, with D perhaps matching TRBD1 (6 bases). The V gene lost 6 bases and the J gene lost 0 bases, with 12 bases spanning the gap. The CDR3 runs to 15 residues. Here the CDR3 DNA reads TGTGCCAGCAGAGAAACAGGGAGCTCCTACAATGAGCAGTTCTTC. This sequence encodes CASRETGSSYNEQFF.

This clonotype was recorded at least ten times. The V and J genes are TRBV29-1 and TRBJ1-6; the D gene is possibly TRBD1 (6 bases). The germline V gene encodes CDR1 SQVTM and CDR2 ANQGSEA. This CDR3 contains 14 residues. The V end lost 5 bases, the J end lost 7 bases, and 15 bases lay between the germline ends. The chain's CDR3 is CSVKWGRTNSPLHF. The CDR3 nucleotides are TGCAGCGTTAAGTGGGGGCGCACGAATTCACCCCTCCACTTT.

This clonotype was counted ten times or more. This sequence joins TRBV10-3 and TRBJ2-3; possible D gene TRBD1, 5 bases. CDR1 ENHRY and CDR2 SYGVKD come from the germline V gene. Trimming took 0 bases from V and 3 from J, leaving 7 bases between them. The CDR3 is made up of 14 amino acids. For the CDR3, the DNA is TGTGCCATCAGTGAGTCGGACAAGACAGATACGCAGTATTTT. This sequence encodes CAISESDKTDTQYF.

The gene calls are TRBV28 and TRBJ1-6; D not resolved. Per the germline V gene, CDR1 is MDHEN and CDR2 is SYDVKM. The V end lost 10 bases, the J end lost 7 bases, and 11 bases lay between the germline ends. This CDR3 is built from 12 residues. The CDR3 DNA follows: TGTGCCATCAGAAGGGTGAATTCACCCCTCCACTTT. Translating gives CAIRRVNSPLHF.

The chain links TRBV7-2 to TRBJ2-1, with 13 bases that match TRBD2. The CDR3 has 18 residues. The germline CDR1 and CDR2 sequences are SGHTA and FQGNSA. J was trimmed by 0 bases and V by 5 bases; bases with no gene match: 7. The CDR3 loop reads CASSSGTSGMSSYNEQFF. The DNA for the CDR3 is TGTGCCAGCAGCAGTGGGACTAGCGGGATGAGCTCCTACAATGAGCAGTTCTTC.

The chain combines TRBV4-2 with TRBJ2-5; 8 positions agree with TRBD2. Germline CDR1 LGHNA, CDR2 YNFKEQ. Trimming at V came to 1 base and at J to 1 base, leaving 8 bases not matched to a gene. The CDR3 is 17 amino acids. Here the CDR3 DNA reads TGTGCCAGCAGCCAAGTGGGACGGGGGGGCCTCCAAGAGACCCAGTACTTC. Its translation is CASSQVGRGGLQETQYF.

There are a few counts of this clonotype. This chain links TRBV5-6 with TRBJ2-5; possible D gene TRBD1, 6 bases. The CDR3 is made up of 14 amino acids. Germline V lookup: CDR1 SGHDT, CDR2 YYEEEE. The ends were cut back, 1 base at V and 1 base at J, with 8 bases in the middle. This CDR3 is CASSLLGAQETQYF. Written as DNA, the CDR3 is TGTGCCAGCAGCTTGCTGGGGGCCCAAGAGACCCAGTACTTC.

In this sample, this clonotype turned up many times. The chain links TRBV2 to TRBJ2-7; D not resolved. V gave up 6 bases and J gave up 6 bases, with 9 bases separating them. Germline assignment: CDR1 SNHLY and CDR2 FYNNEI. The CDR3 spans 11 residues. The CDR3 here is CASRFASEQYF. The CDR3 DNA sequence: TGTGCCAGCAGGTTTGCGTCCGAGCAGTACTTC.

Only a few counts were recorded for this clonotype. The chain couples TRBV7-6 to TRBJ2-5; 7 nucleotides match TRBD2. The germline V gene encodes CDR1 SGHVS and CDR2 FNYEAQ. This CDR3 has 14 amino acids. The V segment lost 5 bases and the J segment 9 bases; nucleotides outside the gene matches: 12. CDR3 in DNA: TGTGCCAGCAGCCCTAATCCTAGCGGACTGGCCCAGTACTTC. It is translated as CASSPNPSGLAQYF. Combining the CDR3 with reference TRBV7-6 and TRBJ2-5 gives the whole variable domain GAGVSQSPRYKVTKRGQDVALRCDPISGHVSLYWYRQALGQGPEFLTYFNYEAQQDKSGLPNDRFSAERPEGSISTLTIQRTEQRDSAMYRCASSPNPSGLAQYFGPGTRLLVL.

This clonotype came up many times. CDR3 in DNA: TGTGCCAGCAGCTTTACGTCCGGCGGTAGGCCCTACGAGCAGTACTTC. This codes for CASSFTSGGRPYEQYF. This sequence joins TRBV11-2 and TRBJ2-7, with unresolved D. Trimming left V 3 bases short and J 2 bases short, with 17 bases between. This CDR3 is 16 amino acids long. Germline V gene sequence: CDR1 SGHAT, CDR2 FQNNGV.

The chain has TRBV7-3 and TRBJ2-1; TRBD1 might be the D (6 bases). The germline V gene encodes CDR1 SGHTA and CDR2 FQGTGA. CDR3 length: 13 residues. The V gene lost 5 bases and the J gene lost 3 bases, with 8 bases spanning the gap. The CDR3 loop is CASSPGHYNEQFF. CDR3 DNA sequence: TGTGCCAGCAGCCCGGGACACTACAATGAGCAGTTCTTC.

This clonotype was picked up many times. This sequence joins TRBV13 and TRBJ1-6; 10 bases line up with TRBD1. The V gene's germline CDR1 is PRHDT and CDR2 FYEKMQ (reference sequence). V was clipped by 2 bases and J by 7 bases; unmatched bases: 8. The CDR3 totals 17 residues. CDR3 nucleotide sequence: TGTGCCAGCAGCTTACAAGCTCGGACAGGGGGGAATTCACCCCTCCACTTT. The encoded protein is CASSLQARTGGNSPLHF.

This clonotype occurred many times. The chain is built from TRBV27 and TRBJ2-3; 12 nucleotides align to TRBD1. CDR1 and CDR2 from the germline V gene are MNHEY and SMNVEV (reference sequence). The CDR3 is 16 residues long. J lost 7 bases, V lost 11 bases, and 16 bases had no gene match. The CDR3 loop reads CAVQQGGTGGANTQYF. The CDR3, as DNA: TGTGCCGTTCAACAGGGGGGGACAGGGGGCGCTAATACGCAGTATTTT.

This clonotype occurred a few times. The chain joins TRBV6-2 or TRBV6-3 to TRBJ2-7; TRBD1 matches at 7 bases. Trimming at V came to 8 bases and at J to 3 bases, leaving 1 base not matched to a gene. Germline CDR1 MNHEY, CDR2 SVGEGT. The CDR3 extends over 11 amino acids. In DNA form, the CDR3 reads TGTGCCAGCCGACAGGGCTACGAGCAGTACTTC. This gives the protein CASRQGYEQYF.

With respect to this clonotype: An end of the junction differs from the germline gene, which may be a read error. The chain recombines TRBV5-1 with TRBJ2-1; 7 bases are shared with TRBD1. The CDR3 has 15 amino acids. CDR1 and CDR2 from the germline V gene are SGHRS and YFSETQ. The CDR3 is CASSLRQGDDGHLVF. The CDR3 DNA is TGCGCCAGCAGCTTAAGACAGGGAGATGATGGGCATTTGGTCTTC.

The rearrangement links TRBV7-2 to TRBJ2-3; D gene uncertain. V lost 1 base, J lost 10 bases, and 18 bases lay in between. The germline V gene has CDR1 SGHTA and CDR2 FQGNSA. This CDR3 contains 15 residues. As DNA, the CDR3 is TGTGCCAGCAGCTTAGTTAGTTGGGGTTCTGCCGCGCAGTATTTT. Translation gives CASSLVSWGSAAQYF.

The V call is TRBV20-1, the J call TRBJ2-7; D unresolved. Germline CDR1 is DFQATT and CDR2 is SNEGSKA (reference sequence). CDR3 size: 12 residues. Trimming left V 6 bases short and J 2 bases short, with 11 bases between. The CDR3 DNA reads TGCAGTGCCACGACACCGCCCTACGAGCAGTACTTC. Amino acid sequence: CSATTPPYEQYF.

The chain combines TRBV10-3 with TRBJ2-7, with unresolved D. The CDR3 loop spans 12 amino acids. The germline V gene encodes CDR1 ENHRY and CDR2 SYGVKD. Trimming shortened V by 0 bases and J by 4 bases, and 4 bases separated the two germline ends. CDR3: CAISESSYEQYF. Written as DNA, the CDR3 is TGTGCCATCAGTGAGTCGTCTTACGAGCAGTACTTC.

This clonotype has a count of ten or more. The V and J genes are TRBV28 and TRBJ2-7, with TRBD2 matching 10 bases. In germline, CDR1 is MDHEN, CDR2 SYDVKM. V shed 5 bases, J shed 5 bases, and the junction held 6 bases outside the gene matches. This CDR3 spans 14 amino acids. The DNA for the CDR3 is TGTGCCAGCAGTACAGCGGGGGGGCGCCACGAGCAGTACTTC. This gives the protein CASSTAGGRHEQYF.

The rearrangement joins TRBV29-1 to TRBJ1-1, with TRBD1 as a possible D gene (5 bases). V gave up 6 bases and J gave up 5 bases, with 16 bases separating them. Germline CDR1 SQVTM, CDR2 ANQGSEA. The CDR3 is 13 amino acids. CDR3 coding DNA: TGCAGCGTCCAACCGGGGGGAAGGACTGAAGCTTTCTTT. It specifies CSVQPGGRTEAFF. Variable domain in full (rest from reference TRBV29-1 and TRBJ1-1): SAVISQKPSRDICQRGTSLTIQCQVDSQVTMMFWYRQQPGQSLTLIATANQGSEATYESGFVIDKFPISRPNLTFSTLTVSNMSPEDSSIYLCSVQPGGRTEAFFGQGTRLTVV.

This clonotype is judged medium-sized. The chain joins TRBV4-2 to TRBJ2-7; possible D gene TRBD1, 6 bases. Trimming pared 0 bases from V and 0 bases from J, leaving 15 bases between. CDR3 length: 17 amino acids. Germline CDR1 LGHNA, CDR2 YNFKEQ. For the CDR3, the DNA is TGTGCCAGCAGCCAAGATGTCCGGGACACAACCTCCTACGAGCAGTACTTC. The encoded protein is CASSQDVRDTTSYEQYF.

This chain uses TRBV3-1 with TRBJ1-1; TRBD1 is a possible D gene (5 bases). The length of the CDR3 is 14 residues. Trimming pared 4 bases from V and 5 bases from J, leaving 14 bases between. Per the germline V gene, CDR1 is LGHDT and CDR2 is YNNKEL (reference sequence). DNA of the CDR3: TGTGCCAGCAGCCTTGGGGGTTGGGGGACTGAAGCTTTCTTT. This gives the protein CASSLGGWGTEAFF.

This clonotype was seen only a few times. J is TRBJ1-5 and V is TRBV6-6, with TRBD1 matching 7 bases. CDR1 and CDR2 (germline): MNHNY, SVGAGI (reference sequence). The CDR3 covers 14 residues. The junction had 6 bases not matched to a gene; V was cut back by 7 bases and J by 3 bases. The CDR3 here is CASIPGGDNQPQHF. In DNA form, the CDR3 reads TGTGCCAGCATCCCAGGGGGGGACAATCAGCCCCAGCATTTT.

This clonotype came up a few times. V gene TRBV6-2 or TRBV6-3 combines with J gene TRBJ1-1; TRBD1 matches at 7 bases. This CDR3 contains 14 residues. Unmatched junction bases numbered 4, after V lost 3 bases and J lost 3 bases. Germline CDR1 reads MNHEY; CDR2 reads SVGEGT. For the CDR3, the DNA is TGTGCCAGCAGTTATTCCCAGGGGGACACTGAAGCTTTCTTT. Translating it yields CASSYSQGDTEAFF.

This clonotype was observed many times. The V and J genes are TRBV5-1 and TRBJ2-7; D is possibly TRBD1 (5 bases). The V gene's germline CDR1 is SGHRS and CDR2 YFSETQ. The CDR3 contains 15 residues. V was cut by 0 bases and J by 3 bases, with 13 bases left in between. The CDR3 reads CASSLEPQAHYEQYF. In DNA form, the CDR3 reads TGCGCCAGCAGCTTGGAACCACAGGCGCACTACGAGCAGTACTTC.

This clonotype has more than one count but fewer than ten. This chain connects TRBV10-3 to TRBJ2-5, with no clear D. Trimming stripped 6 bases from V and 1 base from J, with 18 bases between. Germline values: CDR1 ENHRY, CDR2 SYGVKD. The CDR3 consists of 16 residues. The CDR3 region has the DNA TGTGCCATCAGCGACGGAATCTCAACGAGCCAAGAGACCCAGTACTTC. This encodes CAISDGISTSQETQYF.

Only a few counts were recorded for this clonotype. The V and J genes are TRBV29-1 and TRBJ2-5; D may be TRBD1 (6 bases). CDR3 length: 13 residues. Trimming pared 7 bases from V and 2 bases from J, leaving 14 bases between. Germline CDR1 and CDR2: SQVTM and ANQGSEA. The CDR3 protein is CSEQGSLQETQYF. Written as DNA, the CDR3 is TGCAGCGAACAGGGTTCTCTGCAAGAGACCCAGTACTTC.